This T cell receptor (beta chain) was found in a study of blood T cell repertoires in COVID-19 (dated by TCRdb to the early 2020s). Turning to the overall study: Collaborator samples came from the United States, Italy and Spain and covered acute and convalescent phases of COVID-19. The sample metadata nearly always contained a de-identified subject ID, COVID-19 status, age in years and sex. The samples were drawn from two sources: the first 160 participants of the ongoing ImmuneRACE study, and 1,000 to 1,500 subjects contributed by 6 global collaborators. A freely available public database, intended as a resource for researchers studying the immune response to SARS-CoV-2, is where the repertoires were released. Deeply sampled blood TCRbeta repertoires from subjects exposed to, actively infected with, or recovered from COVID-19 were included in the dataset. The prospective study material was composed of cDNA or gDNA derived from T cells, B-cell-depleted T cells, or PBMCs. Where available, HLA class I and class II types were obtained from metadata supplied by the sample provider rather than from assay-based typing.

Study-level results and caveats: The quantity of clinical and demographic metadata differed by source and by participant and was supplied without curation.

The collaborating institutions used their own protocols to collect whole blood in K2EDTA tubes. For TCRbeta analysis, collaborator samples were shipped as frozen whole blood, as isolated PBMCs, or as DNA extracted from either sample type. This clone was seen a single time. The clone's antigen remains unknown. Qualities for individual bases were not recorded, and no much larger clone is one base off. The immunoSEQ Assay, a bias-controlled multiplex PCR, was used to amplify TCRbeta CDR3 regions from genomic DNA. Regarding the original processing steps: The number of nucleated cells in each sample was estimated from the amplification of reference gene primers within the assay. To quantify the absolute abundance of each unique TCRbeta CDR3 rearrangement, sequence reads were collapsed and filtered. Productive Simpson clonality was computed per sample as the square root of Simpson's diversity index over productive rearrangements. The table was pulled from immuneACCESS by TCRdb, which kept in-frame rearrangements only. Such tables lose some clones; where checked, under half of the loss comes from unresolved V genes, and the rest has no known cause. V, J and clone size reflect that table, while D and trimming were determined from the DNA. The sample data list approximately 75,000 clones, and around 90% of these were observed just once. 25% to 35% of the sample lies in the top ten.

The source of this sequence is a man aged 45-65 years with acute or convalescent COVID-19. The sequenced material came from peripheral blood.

The CDR3 sequence is CASSIEVAISNQPQHF. The DNA reads as follows: TGTGCCAGTAGTATTGAGGTTGCGATAAGCAATCAGCCCCAGCATTTT. The chain is made from TRBV19 and TRBJ1-5, with the D gene too uncertain to name. V loses 3 bases of germline sequence and J loses 1 base, and the interval between the two ends is 13 bases. The CDR3 sequence holds 16 residues, the cysteine and phenylalanine included. The CDR3 DNA has 48 bases and is translated from base 1. CDR1 and CDR2, looked up from the germline V gene (reference sequence), are LNHDA and SQIVND. Full variable domain (CDR3 extended with the reference TRBV19 and TRBJ1-5 proteins): DGGITQSPKYLFRKEGQNVTLSCEQNLNHDAMYWYRQDPGQGLRLIYYSQIVNDFQKGDIAEGYSVSREKKESFPLTVTSAQKNPTAFYLCASSIEVAISNQPQHFGDGTRLSIL.